The clone carrying this T cell receptor (beta chain) was observed many times. This sample stems from a study of identical twins. V lost 3 bases and J 3 bases, leaving 11 bases between the germline ends. The length of the CDR3 is 15 residues. In TCRdb, the 5' RACE reads were re-called with MiXCR into one record per CDR3 protein. This sample has about 280,000 distinct CDR3 sequences, with 6.5% to 9.5% found just once. This same sample was also taken into another study, of yellow fever vaccine responses in identical twins.

The TCR originated in a woman in her late teens or twenties in good health. Sample: memory (CD45RO+) T cells sorted from blood. The genes are TRBV12-3 or TRBV12-4 and TRBJ2-2; D may be TRBD2 (5 bases). The CDR3 loop reads CASSFGLADTGELFF. CDR3 nucleotide sequence: TGTGCCAGCAGTTTCGGGCTAGCCGACACCGGGGAGCTGTTTTTT.